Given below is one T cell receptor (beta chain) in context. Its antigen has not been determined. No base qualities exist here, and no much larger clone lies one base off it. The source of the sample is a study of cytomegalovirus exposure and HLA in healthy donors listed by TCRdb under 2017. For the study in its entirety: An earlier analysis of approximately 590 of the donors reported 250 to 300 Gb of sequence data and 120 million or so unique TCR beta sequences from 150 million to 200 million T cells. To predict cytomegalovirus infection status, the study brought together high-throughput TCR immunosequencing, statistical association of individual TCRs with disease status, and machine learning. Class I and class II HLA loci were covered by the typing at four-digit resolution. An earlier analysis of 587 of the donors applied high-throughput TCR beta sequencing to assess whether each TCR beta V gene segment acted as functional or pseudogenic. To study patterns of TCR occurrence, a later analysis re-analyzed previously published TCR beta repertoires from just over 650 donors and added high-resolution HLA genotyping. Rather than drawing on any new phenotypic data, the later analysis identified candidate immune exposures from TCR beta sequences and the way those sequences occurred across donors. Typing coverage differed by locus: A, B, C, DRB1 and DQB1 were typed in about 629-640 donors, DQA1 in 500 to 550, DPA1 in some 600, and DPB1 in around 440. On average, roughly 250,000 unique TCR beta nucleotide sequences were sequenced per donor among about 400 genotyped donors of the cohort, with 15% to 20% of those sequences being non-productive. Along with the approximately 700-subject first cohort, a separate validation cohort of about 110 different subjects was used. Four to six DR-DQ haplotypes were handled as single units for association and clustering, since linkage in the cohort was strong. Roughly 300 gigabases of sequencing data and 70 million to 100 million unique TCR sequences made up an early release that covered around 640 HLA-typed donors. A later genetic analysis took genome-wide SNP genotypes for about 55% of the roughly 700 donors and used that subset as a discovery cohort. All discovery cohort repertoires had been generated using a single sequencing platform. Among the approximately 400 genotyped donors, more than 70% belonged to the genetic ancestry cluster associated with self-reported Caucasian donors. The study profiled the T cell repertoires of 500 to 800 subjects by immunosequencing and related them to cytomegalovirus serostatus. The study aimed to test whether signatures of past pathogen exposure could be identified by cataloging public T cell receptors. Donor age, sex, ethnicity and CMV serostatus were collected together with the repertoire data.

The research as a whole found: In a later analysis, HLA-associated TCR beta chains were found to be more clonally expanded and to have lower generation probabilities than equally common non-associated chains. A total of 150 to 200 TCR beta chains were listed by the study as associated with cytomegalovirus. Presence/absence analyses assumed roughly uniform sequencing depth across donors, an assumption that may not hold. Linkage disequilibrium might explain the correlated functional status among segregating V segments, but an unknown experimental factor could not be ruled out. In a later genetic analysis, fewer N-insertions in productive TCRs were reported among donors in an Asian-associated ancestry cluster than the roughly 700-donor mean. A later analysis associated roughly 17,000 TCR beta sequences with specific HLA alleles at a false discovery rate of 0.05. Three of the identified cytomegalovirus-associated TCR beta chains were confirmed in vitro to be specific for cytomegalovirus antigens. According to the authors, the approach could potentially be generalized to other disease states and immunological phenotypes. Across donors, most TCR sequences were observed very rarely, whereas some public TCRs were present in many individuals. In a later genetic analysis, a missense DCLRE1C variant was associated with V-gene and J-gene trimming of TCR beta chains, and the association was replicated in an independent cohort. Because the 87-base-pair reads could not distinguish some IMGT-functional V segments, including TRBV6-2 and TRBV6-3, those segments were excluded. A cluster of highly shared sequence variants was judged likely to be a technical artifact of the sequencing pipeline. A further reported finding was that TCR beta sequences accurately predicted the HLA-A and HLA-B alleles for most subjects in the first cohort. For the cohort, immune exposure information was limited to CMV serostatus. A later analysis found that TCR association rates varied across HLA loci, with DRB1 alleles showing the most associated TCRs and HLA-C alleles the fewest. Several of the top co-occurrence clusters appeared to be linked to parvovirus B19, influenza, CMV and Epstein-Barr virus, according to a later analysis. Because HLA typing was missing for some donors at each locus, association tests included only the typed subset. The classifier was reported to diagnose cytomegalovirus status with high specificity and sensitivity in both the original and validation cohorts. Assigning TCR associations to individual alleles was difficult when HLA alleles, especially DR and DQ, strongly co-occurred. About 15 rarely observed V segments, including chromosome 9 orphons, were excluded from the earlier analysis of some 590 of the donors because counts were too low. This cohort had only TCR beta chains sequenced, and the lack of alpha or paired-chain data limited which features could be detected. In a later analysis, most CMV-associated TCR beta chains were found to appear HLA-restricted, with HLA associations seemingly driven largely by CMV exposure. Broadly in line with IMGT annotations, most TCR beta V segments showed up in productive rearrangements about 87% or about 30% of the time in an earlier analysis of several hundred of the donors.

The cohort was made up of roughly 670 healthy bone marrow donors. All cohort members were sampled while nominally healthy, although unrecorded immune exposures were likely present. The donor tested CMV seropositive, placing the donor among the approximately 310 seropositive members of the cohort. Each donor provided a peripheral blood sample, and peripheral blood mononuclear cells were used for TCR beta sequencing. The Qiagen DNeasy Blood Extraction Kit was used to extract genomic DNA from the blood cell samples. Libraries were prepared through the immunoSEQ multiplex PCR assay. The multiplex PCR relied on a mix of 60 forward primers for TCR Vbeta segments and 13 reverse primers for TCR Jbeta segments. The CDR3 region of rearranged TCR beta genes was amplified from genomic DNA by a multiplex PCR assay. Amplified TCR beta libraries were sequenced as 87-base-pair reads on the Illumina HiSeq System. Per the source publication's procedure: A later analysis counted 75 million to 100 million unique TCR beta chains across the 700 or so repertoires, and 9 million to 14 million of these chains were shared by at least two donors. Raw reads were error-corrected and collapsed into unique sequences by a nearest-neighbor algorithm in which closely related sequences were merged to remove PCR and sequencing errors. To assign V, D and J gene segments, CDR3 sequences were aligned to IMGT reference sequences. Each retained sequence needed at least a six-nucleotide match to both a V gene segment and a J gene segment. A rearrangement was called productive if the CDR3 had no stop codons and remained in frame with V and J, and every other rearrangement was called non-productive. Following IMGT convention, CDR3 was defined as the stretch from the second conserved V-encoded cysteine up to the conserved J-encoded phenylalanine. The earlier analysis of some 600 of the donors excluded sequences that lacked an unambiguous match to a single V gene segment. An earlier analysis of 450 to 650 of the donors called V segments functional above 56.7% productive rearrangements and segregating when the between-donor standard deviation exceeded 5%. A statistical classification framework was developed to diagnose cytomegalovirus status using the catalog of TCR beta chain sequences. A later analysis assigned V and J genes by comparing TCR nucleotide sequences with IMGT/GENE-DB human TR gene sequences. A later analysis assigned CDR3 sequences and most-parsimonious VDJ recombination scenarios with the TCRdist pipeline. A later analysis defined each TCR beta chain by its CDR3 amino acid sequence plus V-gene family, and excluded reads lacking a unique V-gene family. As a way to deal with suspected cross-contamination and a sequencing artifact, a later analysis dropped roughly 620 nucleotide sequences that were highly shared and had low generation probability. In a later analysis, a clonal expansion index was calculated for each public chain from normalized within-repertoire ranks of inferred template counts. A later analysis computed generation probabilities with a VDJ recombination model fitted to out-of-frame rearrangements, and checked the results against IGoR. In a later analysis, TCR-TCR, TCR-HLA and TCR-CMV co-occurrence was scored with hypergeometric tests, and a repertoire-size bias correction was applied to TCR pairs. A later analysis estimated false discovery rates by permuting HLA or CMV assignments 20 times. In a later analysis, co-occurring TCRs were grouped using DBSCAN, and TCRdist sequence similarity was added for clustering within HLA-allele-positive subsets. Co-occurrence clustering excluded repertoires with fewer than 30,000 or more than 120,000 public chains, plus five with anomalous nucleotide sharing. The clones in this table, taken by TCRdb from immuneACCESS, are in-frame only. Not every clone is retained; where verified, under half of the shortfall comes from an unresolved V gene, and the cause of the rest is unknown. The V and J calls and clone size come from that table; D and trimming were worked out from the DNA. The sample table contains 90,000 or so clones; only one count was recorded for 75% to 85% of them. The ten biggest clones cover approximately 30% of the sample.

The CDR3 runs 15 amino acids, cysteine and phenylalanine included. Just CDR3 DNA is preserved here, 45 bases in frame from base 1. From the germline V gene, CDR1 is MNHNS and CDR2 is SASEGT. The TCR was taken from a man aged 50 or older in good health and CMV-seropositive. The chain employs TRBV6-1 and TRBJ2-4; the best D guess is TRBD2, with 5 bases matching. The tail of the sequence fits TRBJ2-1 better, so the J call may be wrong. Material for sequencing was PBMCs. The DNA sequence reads TGTGCCAGCAGTGGGAGTCGGCTAGCCAAAAACATTCAGTTCTTC. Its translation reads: CASSGSRLAKNIQFF.